Listed below are T cell receptor beta chains from one sample, sequenced in a study of blood T cells in healthy people across ages. TCRdb fed the 5' RACE reads into MiXCR, producing one record per CDR3 protein. In the table there are over 950,000 distinct CDR3 sequences, approximately 50% of which are singletons. The sequenced material came from blood. The receptors here all came from a woman aged 55-69 years in good health. Both conserved end residues are part of each CDR3. A D gene is named only where the DNA matches it firmly. For some rows the clone size is stated as once, few or many, or as a class when expanded; others skip it.

J: TRBJ1-2; size: NA; V: TRBV3-1; D: TRBD1; DNA: TGTGCCAGCAGCCGAACAGGGGATAGCGTTGGCTACACCTTC; CDR3: CASSRTGDSVGYTF
J: TRBJ2-7; size: NA; V: TRBV20-1; D: TRBD2; DNA: TGCAGTGCTAGAGATCTGCGACTAGCAGAGCACTACGAGCAGTACTTC; CDR3: CSARDLRLAEHYEQYF
J: TRBJ2-7; size: once; V: TRBV20-1; D: NA; DNA: TGCAGTGCCGGAGATGGAAGAGGGGCCTACGAGCAGTACTTC; CDR3: CSAGDGRGAYEQYF
J: TRBJ1-4; size: NA; V: TRBV4-3; D: NA; DNA: TGCGCCAGCAGCCAAGGCATTCGAGAAAAACTGTTTTTT; CDR3: CASSQGIREKLFF
J: TRBJ1-4; size: NA; V: TRBV6-2/TRBV6-3; D: NA; DNA: TGTGCCAGCAGTTGGGGAATGGGAAAACTGTTTTTT; CDR3: CASSWGMGKLFF
J: TRBJ2-1; size: NA; V: TRBV28; D: NA; DNA: TGTGCCAGCAGTTTGGACCCCTCGCCTATCTCCTACAATGAGCAGTTCTTC; CDR3: CASSLDPSPISYNEQFF
J: TRBJ1-2; size: NA; V: TRBV12-3/TRBV12-4; D: NA; DNA: TGTGCCACCAAGATGGAGGGCTTTGCCCATGGCTACACCTTC; CDR3: CATKMEGFAHGYTF
J: TRBJ2-7; size: few; V: TRBV12-3/TRBV12-4; D: NA; DNA: TGTGCCAGCAGTTCTAAAAAACAGGGTGCCTCCTACGAGCAGTACTTC; CDR3: CASSSKKQGASYEQYF
J: TRBJ2-5; size: NA; V: TRBV5-1; D: TRBD2; DNA: TGCGCCAGCAGCTGGACTAGCGGGAGCTCCTTCCGGGAGACCCAGTACTTC; CDR3: CASSWTSGSSFRETQYF
J: TRBJ1-6; size: NA; V: TRBV7-9; D: NA; DNA: TGTGCCAGCAGCTTAGCTGGGGGTGATCAGAATTCACCCCTCCACTTT; CDR3: CASSLAGGDQNSPLHF
J: TRBJ2-3; size: few; V: TRBV7-8; D: NA; DNA: TGTGCCAGCAGCTTAGATCCGGGAGACACAGATACGCAGTATTTT; CDR3: CASSLDPGDTDTQYF
J: TRBJ2-1; size: NA; V: TRBV20-1; D: NA; DNA: TGCAGTGCCTCTATCTCGACCGGTTACAATGAGCAGTTCTTC; CDR3: CSASISTGYNEQFF
J: TRBJ1-1; size: NA; V: TRBV29-1; D: TRBD1; DNA: TGCAGCGTTGCGGACAGGGCCGGTAACACTGAAGCTTTCTTT; CDR3: CSVADRAGNTEAFF
J: TRBJ2-3; size: NA; V: TRBV10-3; D: NA; DNA: TGTGCCATCAGTACGCCCGGGACCGCGGGGGATACGCAGTATTTT; CDR3: CAISTPGTAGDTQYF
J: TRBJ2-2; size: NA; V: TRBV29-1; D: NA; DNA: TGCAGCGTTGAATGGGGATCCGGGGAGCTGTTTTTT; CDR3: CSVEWGSGELFF
J: TRBJ2-1; size: NA; V: TRBV20-1; D: TRBD2; DNA: TGCAGTGTTCTAGCGGGTAACTCCTACAATGAGCAGTTCTTC; CDR3: CSVLAGNSYNEQFF
J: TRBJ2-7; size: few; V: TRBV20-1; D: TRBD2; DNA: TGCAGTGCTAGAGATTCATACGGGGGGGGCTCCTACGAGCAGTACTTC; CDR3: CSARDSYGGGSYEQYF